A single TCR beta chain is shown here with its context. The target of this receptor is not known. There are no base qualities to consult, and no much larger clone falls within one base. This entry is derived from a study of CD8+ T cells in alopecia areata (dated by TCRdb to between 2018 and 2020). Notes on the research overall: The treated patients took part in an open-label pilot trial in which moderate-to-severe alopecia areata was treated with oral tofacitinib at 5 to 10 mg twice daily. Tofacitinib was given for 6 to 18 months, followed by 6 months of follow-up off drug to assess delayed response and recurrence. Disease severity in treated patients was measured with the SALT score, which quantifies the percentage of affected scalp surface area. In both human patients and the C3H/HeJ mouse model, the study applied high-throughput TCRbeta sequencing to look at T cell clonal expansion in alopecia areata. Scalp tissue and sorted CD4+ and CD8+ peripheral blood T cells from patchy and totalis/universalis alopecia areata patients and from healthy controls were covered by human TCRbeta sequencing. Biopsies were taken from tofacitinib-treated patients at baseline and at 4 and 24 weeks of treatment, and a later scalp biopsy was taken in several of the tofacitinib-treated patients. Scalp clonality was compared across normal scalp (n=4), patchy alopecia areata scalp (n=8), and alopecia totalis/universalis scalp (n=8). RNA was obtained with the PAXgene miRNA kit for fixed scalp, the miRNeasy kit for PBMCs, and the RNeasy kit for mouse skin. TCRbeta CDR3 regions were amplified by immunoSEQ multiplex PCR using 35 Vbeta forward and 13 Jbeta reverse primers.

Library preparation was by the immunoSEQ multiplex PCR assay. RNA was extracted from all samples and reverse transcribed into cDNA, which served as template for TCR sequencing. First-strand cDNA was synthesized using SuperScript III with a 2:1 mix of oligo-dT and random hexamers. Amplification bias was assessed with a synthetic immune receptor repertoire, and residual bias was removed computationally. In the original analysis: Raw reads were preprocessed for error removal, and CDR3 was defined according to IMGT conventions as running from the conserved cysteine to phenylalanine. Clonality was computed as 1 minus the Shannon entropy, with the entropy normalized by log2 of the number of productive unique TCRs. CD4 or CD8 identity of scalp clones was inferred by cross-referencing scalp TCRbeta sequences with sorted blood CD4 and CD8 repertoires. As stored in TCRdb, this immuneACCESS dataset retains in-frame rearrangements with V and J assigned. A fraction of the clones does not appear; measured against another copy, unresolved V genes explain less than half of the discrepancy, and the remainder lacks a known reason. V and J calls and clone size are given by that table; D and trimming were obtained from the DNA. This sample gives 150,000 to 200,000 clones in total; 58% of them show up just once. Roughly 16% of the sample rests with the top ten.

This sample's treatment or condition label indicates: oral pan-JAK inhibitor, 5-10 mg twice daily. Peripheral blood and lesional scalp punch biopsies were obtained from patients with alopecia areata. PBMCs were isolated by density centrifugation and stained for CD3, CD4 and CD8, after which CD4+ and CD8+ T cells were sorted on a FACSAria. General findings and caveats noted by the study authors: Scalp clonality and the number of expanded CD8+ clones among the top 100 scalp clones were significantly decreased by tofacitinib. Shared TCR sequences between patients were less evident than in mice, which may be partly attributable to HLA diversity in the patient population. Unlike mouse skin, where gammadelta T cells dominate, normal human skin contains resident alphabeta T cells that get sequenced too, which complicates analysis of the scalp TCR repertoire. Many expanded lesional clones persisted in scalp and blood during tofacitinib treatment, which may partly explain relapse after stopping treatment. The treated cohort was small, with a single nonresponder, so links between baseline CD8+ expansion and response need larger studies. Compared with normal scalp, lesional scalp had higher clonality and more expanded CD8+ clones, particularly in alopecia totalis/universalis, a pattern that suggests antigenic drive.

The material sequenced was CD4+ T cells sorted from blood, taken at roughly week 55, from a patient treated with tofacitinib. The source of this sequence is a human donor with alopecia areata.

This receptor carries the CDR3 CAWSLAGANSPLHF. The nucleotide sequence reads as follows: TGTGCCTGGAGTTTGGCAGGGGCTAATTCACCCCTCCACTTT. The receptor chain draws on TRBV30 and TRBJ1-6; the D gene is perhaps TRBD1, from 6 matching bases. Reading the germline V gene (reference sequence) gives CDR1 GTSNPN and CDR2 SVGIG. Reading from cysteine to phenylalanine, the CDR3 counts 14 amino acids. Only CDR3 DNA remains: 42 bases, in frame from the first base. V and J lose 2 bases and 6 bases, and a span of 11 bases separates them. The reference TRBV30 and TRBJ1-6 proteins fill in what lies around the CDR3, so the full variable domain reads SQTIHQWPATLVQPVGSPLSLECTVEGTSNPNLYWYRQAAGRGLQLLFYSVGIGQISSEVPQNLSASRPQDRQFILSSKKLLLSDSGFYLCAWSLAGANSPLHFGNGTRLTVT.